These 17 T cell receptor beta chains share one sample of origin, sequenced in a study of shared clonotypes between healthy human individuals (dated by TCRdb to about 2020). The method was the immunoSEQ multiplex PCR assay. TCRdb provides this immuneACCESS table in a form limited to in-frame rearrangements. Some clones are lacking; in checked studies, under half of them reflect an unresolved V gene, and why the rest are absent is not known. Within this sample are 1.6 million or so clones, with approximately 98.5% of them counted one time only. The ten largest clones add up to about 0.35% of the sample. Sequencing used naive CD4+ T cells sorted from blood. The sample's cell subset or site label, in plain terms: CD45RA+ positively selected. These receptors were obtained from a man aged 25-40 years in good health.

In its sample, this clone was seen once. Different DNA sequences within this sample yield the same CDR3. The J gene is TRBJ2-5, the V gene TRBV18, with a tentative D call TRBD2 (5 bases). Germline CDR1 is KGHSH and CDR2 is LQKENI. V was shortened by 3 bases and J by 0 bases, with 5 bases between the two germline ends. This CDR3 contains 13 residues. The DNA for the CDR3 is TGTGCCAGCTCACCGCGGGACCAAGAGACCCAGTACTTC. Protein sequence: CASSPRDQETQYF.

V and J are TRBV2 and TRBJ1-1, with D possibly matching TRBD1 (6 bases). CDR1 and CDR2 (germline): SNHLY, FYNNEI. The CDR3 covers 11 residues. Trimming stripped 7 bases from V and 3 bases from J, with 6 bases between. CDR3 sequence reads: CASKGDTEAFF. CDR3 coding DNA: TGTGCCAGCAAGGGGGACACTGAAGCTTTCTTT.

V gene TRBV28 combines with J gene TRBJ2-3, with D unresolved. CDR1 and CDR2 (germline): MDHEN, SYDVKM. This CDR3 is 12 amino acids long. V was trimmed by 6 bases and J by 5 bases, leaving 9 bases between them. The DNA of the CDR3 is TGTGCCAGCAGCGAATACAAAGATACGCAGTATTTT. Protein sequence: CASSEYKDTQYF.

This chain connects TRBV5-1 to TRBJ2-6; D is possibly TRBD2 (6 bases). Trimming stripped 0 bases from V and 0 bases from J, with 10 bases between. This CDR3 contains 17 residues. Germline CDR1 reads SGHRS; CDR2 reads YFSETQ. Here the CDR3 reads CASSLAGRSSGANVLTF. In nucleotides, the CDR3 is TGCGCCAGCAGCTTGGCTGGGAGGAGCTCTGGGGCCAACGTCCTGACTTTC.

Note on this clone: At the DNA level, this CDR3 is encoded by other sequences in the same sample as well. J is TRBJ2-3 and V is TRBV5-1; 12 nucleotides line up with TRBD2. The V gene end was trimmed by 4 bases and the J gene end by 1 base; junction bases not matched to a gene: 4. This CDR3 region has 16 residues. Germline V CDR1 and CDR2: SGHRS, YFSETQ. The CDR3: CASSLRLAGGTDTQYF. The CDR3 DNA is TGCGCCAGCAGCCTACGACTAGCGGGAGGCACAGATACGCAGTATTTT.

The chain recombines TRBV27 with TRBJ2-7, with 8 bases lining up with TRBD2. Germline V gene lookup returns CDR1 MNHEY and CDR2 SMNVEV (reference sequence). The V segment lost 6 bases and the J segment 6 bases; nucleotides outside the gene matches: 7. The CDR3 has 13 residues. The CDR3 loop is CASRAGENPEQYF. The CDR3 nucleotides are TGTGCCAGCAGAGCGGGAGAGAATCCCGAGCAGTACTTC.

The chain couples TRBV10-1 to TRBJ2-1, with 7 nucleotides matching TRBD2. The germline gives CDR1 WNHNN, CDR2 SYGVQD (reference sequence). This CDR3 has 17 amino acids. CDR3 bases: TGCAAGCATGCGGGAGTTCCCTTATGTTGGGCCTACAATGAGCAGTTCTTC. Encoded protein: CKHAGVPLCWAYNEQFF.

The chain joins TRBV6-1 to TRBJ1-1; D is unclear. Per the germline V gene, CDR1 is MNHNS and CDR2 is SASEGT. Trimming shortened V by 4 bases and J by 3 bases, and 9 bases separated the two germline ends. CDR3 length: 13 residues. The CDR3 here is CASSVEVDTEAFF. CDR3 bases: TGTGCCAGCAGTGTGGAGGTGGACACTGAAGCTTTCTTT.

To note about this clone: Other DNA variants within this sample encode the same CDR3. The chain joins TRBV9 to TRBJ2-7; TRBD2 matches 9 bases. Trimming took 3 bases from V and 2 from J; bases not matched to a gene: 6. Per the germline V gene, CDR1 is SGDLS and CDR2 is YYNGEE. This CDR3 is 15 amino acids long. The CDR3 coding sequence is TGTGCCAGCAGCGAGGGACTAGCTGAAACCTACGAGCAGTACTTC. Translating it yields CASSEGLAETYEQYF.

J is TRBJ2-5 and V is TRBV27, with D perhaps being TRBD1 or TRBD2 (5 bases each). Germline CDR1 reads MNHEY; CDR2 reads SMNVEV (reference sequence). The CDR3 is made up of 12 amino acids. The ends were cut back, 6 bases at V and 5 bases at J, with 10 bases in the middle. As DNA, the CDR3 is TGTGCCAGCAGCTCCTGGGGGGAGACCCAGTACTTC. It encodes CASSSWGETQYF.

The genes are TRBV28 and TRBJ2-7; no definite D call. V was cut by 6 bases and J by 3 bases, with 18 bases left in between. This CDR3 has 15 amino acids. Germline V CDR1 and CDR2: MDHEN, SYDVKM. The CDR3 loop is CASRRAGGKIYEQYF. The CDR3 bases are TGTGCCAGCAGAAGGGCAGGTGGGAAAATCTACGAGCAGTACTTC.

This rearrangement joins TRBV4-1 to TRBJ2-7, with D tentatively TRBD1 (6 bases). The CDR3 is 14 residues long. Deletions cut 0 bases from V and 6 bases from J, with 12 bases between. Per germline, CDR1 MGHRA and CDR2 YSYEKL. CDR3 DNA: TGCGCCAGCAGCCAAGATAGGGGGTTCAGCGAGCAGTACTTC. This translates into CASSQDRGFSEQYF.

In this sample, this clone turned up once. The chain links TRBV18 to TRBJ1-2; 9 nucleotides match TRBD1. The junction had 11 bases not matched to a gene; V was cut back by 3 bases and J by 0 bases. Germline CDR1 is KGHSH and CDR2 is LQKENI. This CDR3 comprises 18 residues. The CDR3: CASSPTSGTGSPNYGYTF. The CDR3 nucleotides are TGTGCCAGCTCACCCACGAGCGGGACAGGGAGTCCTAACTATGGCTACACCTTC.

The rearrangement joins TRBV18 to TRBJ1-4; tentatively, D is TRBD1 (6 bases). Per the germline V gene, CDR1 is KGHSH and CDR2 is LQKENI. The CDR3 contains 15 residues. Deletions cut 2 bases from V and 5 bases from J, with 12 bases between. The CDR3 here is CASSPFAGENEKLFF. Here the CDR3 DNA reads TGTGCCAGCTCACCATTCGCAGGGGAAAATGAAAAACTGTTTTTT.

The CDR3, as DNA: TGTGCCAGCAGCTTAGTGGAGGGAGGGGAGACCCAGTACTTC. This sequence encodes CASSLVEGGETQYF. V gene TRBV7-9 combines with J gene TRBJ2-5; 7 bases agree with TRBD2. CDR3 length: 14 amino acids. Germline loops: CDR1 SEHNR, CDR2 FQNEAQ (reference sequence). V shed 1 base and J 5 bases; nucleotides not matched to a gene: 4.

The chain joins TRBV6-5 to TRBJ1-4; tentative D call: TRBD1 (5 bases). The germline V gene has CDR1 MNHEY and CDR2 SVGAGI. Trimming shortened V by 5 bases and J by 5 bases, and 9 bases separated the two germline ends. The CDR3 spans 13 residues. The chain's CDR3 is CASSDSPNEKLFF. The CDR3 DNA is TGTGCCAGCAGTGACAGCCCGAATGAAAAACTGTTTTTT.

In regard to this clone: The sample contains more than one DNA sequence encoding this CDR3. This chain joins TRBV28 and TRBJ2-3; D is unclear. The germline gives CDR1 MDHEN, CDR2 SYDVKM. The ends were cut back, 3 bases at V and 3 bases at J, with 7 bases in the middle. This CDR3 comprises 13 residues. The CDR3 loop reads CASSFPGTDTQYF. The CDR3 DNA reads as TGTGCCAGCAGTTTTCCCGGGACAGATACGCAGTATTTT.